Each of the 25 T cell receptor beta chains below was sequenced from the same sample in a study of blood T cell repertoires in COVID-19. Some clones are missing from TCRdb's copy, which holds only in-frame ones; the method was immunoSEQ multiplex PCR. The sample records nearly 60,000 clones, roughly 89% being singletons. The sequenced sample consisted of peripheral blood. The source is a man between 60 and 70 years old with active COVID-19.

This clone was detected only once. V and J are TRBV27 and TRBJ2-1; D is uncertain. Germline CDR1 MNHEY, CDR2 SMNVEV (reference sequence). The CDR3 has 13 amino acids. Trimming stripped 6 bases from V and 7 bases from J, with 13 bases between. The CDR3 is CASRVYHENEQFF. The CDR3 DNA follows: TGTGCCAGCAGAGTTTACCATGAGAATGAGCAGTTCTTC.

This sequence joins TRBV7-2 and TRBJ1-2, with TRBD1 identical over 8 bases. This CDR3 has 18 amino acids. Germline trimming cut 1 base from V and 6 bases from J; bases unmatched to any gene: 16. Germline V CDR1 and CDR2: SGHTA, FQGNSA. The CDR3 loop is CASSLELGQGLTADGYTF. CDR3 coding DNA: TGTGCCAGCAGCTTAGAATTAGGACAGGGACTAACAGCGGATGGCTACACCTTC.

The V gene is TRBV12-5, the J gene TRBJ1-2, with TRBD1 matching over 11 bases. Germline V gene lookup returns CDR1 LGHNT and CDR2 FRNRAP. The CDR3 is made up of 14 amino acids. V trimming: 7 bases; J trimming: 8 bases; junction bases outside the gene matches: 9. Here the CDR3 DNA reads TGTGCTAGTGCTCCCGGGACAGGGGGTTGGGGCTACACCTTC. This sequence encodes CASAPGTGGWGYTF.

This clone was seen a single time. The J gene is TRBJ2-2, the V gene TRBV27; the match to TRBD2 covers 12 bases. CDR1 MNHEY and CDR2 SMNVEV come from the germline V gene (reference sequence). V trimming: 6 bases; J trimming: 0 bases; junction bases outside the gene matches: 8. This CDR3 region has 18 residues. The CDR3 DNA reads as TGTGCCAGCAGCCGACTAGCGGGAGAGGTCGCGAACACCGGGGAGCTGTTTTTT. It is translated as CASSRLAGEVANTGELFF.

The chain uses TRBV24-1 and TRBJ2-1; 8 bases are shared with TRBD2. Germline V gene data show CDR1 as KGHDR and CDR2 as SFDVKD. The trim removed 3 bases at V and 5 bases at J, leaving 8 bases unmatched. This CDR3 spans 16 amino acids. The CDR3 region has the DNA TGTGCCACCAGTGATGCAAGCGGGAGAGCTCACAATGAGCAGTTCTTC. As protein: CATSDASGRAHNEQFF.

This chain links TRBV6-6 with TRBJ1-5; D may be TRBD1 (5 bases). The CDR3 spans 13 residues. Germline V gene data show CDR1 as MNHNY and CDR2 as SVGAGI (reference sequence). Trimming left V 7 bases short and J 2 bases short, with 9 bases between. The CDR3 DNA sequence: TGTGCCAGCACGGGGGTCCGCAATCAGCCCCAGCATTTT. Translating it yields CASTGVRNQPQHF.

The chain is built from TRBV7-9 and TRBJ1-5; no clear D. Germline-derived CDR1 and CDR2 are SEHNR and FQNEAQ (reference sequence). V lost 0 bases to trimming and J lost 5 bases, with 5 bases between them. This CDR3 comprises 13 residues. The CDR3 coding sequence is TGTGCCAGCAGCTTAGCTGGGCATCAGCCCCAGCATTTT. It translates to CASSLAGHQPQHF.

The chain links TRBV5-4 to TRBJ2-7; 12 nucleotides line up with TRBD2. The CDR3 spans 15 residues. The V gene's germline CDR1 is SGHNT and CDR2 YYREEE (reference sequence). Trimming cost V 3 bases and J 5 bases; bases outside gene matches: 6. CDR3 nucleotides: TGTGCCAGCAGCTCCACTAGCGGGAGGACCGACGAGCAGTACTTC. Its protein is CASSSTSGRTDEQYF.

The V gene is TRBV5-6, the J gene TRBJ2-2; D is possibly TRBD1 (6 bases). Looked up from germline, CDR1 is SGHDT and CDR2 is YYEEEE. Trimming left V 5 bases short and J 2 bases short, with 10 bases between. The CDR3 is 14 amino acids. CDR3: CASRGTPNTGELFF. The DNA for the CDR3 is TGTGCCAGCAGAGGGACACCAAACACCGGGGAGCTGTTTTTT.

The table lists this clone with a count of one. V usage is TRBV7-9 and J usage is TRBJ2-2; D not certain. CDR1 is SEHNR, CDR2 FQNEAQ, per germline (reference sequence). This CDR3 has 16 residues. Trimming removed 4 bases at V and 1 base at J, with 13 bases between. The CDR3 spells CASSSERQLNTGELFF. The CDR3 nucleotides are TGTGCCAGCAGCTCTGAGCGCCAGCTGAACACCGGGGAGCTGTTTTTT.

The chain recombines TRBV18 with TRBJ1-2, with D possibly TRBD1 on 6 matching bases. The CDR3 is made up of 15 amino acids. Germline CDR1 and CDR2: KGHSH and LQKENI. V was pared by 2 bases and J by 3 bases, with 13 bases between. The CDR3 protein is CASSPFSRTDYGYTF. The CDR3 DNA reads as TGTGCCAGCTCACCATTTTCAAGGACAGACTATGGCTACACCTTC.

The CDR3 loop is CASSYIPGQGNTEAFF. The CDR3 coding sequence is TGTGCCAGCAGTTACATACCGGGACAGGGTAACACTGAAGCTTTCTTT. The genes are TRBV6-2 or TRBV6-3 and TRBJ1-1, with 9 positions matching TRBD1. Trimming removed 2 bases from V and 2 bases from J; junction bases left unmatched: 6. The V gene's germline CDR1 is MNHEY and CDR2 SVGEGT. This CDR3 spans 16 amino acids.

The V call is TRBV6-5, the J call TRBJ2-7, with D tentatively TRBD2 (5 bases). V was cut by 6 bases and J by 2 bases, with 14 bases left in between. The CDR3 has 14 residues. CDR1 is MNHEY and CDR2 is SVGAGI in the germline V gene. The CDR3 protein is CASSVRERTYEQYF. In DNA, the CDR3 is TGTGCCAGCAGCGTGAGGGAACGGACCTACGAGCAGTACTTC.

The rearrangement joins TRBV6-2 or TRBV6-3 to TRBJ2-3; perhaps TRBD2 as D (6 bases). Trimming pared 2 bases from V and 2 bases from J, leaving 11 bases between. The CDR3 spans 15 residues. The germline V gene has CDR1 MNHEY and CDR2 SVGEGT. The CDR3, as DNA: TGTGCCAGCAGTTACACCCGGGGGTCCACAGATACGCAGTATTTT. Its translation is CASSYTRGSTDTQYF.

A single count supports this clone. The gene calls are TRBV7-2 and TRBJ1-1; 7 bases agree with TRBD1. This CDR3 is built from 13 residues. Per germline, CDR1 SGHTA and CDR2 FQGNSA. V lost 5 bases to trimming and J lost 7 bases; unmatched junction nucleotides: 7. The CDR3 bases are TGTGCCAGCAGCCAGGGGACAGTAGGTGAAGCTTTCTTT. Encoded protein: CASSQGTVGEAFF.

This clone came up once. The chain is built from TRBV5-1 and TRBJ1-2; TRBD1 aligns across 8 bases. The J segment lost 6 bases and the V segment lost 4 bases, leaving 5 bases of the junction unmatched. CDR1 SGHRS and CDR2 YFSETQ come from the germline V gene. The CDR3 is 13 amino acids. This chain's CDR3 is CASSADRDDGYTF. The CDR3 DNA reads as TGCGCCAGCAGCGCGGACAGGGACGATGGCTACACCTTC.

The DNA of the CDR3 is TGCGCCAGCAGCCAACGGACAGGGGGCCGATACAATGAGCAGTTCTTC. It is translated as CASSQRTGGRYNEQFF. The chain employs TRBV4-1 and TRBJ2-1; 11 bases map to TRBD1. This CDR3 has 16 amino acids. Trimming removed 2 bases from V and 4 bases from J; junction bases left unmatched: 4. The germline V gene encodes CDR1 MGHRA and CDR2 YSYEKL.

This chain uses TRBV9 with TRBJ1-6; a weak D match, TRBD1 (5 bases). CDR3 length: 15 amino acids. The ends were cut back, 0 bases at V and 8 bases at J, with 12 bases in the middle. Germline CDR1 and CDR2: SGDLS and YYNGEE. The CDR3 reads CASSVDQGSDSPLHF. Here the CDR3 DNA reads TGTGCCAGCAGCGTAGATCAGGGATCAGATTCACCCCTCCACTTT.

This clone occurred once. This rearrangement joins TRBV19 to TRBJ2-3, with TRBD1 identical over 7 bases. J gave up 3 bases and V 0 bases, and 6 bases lay outside the gene matches. This CDR3 is built from 16 residues. Germline V gene data show CDR1 as LNHDA and CDR2 as SQIVND (reference sequence). The CDR3 region has the DNA TGTGCCAGTAGTATAGATGAGGGGGCGTCGACAGATACGCAGTATTTT. It codes for CASSIDEGASTDTQYF.

As for this clone: An end of the junction does not agree with germline; a read error may underlie this. This sequence joins TRBV6-1 and TRBJ1-6; D remains ambiguous. The CDR3 length is 13 residues. Germline V gene data show CDR1 as MNHNS and CDR2 as SASEGT. The CDR3 sequence is CASGEGLRSPLHF. The CDR3 coding sequence is TGTGCCAGCGGTGAGGGCTTACGGTCACCCCTCCACTTT.

The chain recombines TRBV5-8 with TRBJ2-7; no reliable D call. V shed 8 bases and J shed 6 bases, with 12 bases lying between them. Germline CDR1 reads SGHTS; CDR2 reads YDEGEE. The CDR3 extends over 11 amino acids. In nucleotides, the CDR3 is TGTGCCAGTCACCGTTTAGCCGAGCAGTACTTC. It is translated as CASHRLAEQYF.

The V and J genes are TRBV11-2 and TRBJ2-1; TRBD2 might be the D (6 bases). The CDR3 spans 16 residues. V lost 1 base, J lost 4 bases, and 14 bases lay in between. Germline values: CDR1 SGHAT, CDR2 FQNNGV. CDR3 region: CASSLAGGVSYNEQFF. The CDR3 region has the DNA TGTGCCAGCAGCTTAGCCGGGGGAGTTTCTTACAATGAGCAGTTCTTC.

The chain couples TRBV5-1 to TRBJ2-1, with D possibly TRBD1 on 6 matching bases. The germline V gene encodes CDR1 SGHRS and CDR2 YFSETQ. The CDR3 has 14 amino acids. Trimming took 0 bases from V and 7 from J, leaving 11 bases between them. CDR3 residues: CASSLAGETNEQFF. DNA of the CDR3: TGCGCCAGCAGCTTGGCAGGGGAGACGAATGAGCAGTTCTTC.

In DNA form, the CDR3 reads TGTGCCAGCAGCTTTAACAGGGGGCGTAGAAGCTATGGCTACACCTTC. Amino acid sequence: CASSFNRGRRSYGYTF. V is TRBV11-1 and J is TRBJ1-2, with 9 bases fitting TRBD1. V lost 3 bases, J lost 4 bases, and 9 bases stayed unmatched. The V gene's germline CDR1 is SGHAT and CDR2 FQDESV (reference sequence). The CDR3 extends over 16 amino acids.

The rearrangement uses TRBV6-5 and TRBJ1-1; D is possibly TRBD1 (5 bases). Germline CDR1 reads MNHEY; CDR2 reads SVGAGI. CDR3 length equals 14 residues. V was clipped by 0 bases and J by 1 base, with 6 bases between them. CDR3: CASSYSGRNTEAFF. The CDR3 nucleotides read TGTGCCAGCAGTTACTCGGGGCGGAACACTGAAGCTTTCTTT.